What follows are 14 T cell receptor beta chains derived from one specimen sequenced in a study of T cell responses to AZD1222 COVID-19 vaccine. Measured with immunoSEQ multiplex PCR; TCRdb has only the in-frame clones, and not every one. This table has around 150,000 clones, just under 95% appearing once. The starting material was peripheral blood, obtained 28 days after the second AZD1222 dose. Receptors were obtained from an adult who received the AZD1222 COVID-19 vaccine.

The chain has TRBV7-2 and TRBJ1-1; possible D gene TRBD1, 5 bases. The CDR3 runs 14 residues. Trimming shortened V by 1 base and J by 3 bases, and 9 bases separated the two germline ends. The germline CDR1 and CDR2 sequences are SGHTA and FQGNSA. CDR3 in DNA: TGTGCCAGCAGCTTAGACCAGGGTTACACTGAAGCTTTCTTT. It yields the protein CASSLDQGYTEAFF. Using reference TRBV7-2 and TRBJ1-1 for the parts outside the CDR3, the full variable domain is GAGVSQSPSNKVTEKGKDVELRCDPISGHTALYWYRQSLGQGLEFLIYFQGNSAPDKSGLPSDRFSAERTGGSVSTLTIQRTQQEDSAVYLCASSLDQGYTEAFFGQGTRLTVV.

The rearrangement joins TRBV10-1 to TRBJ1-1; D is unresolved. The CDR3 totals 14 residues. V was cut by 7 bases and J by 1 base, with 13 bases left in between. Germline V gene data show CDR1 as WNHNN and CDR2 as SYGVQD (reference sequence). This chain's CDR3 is CASISGLQNTEAFF. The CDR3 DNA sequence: TGCGCCAGCATCTCGGGCTTACAGAACACTGAAGCTTTCTTT.

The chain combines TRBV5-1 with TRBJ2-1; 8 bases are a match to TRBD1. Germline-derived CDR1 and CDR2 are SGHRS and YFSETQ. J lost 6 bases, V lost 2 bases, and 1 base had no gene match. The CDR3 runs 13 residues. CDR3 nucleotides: TGCGCCAGCAGCTTTACAGGGGGCAATGAGCAGTTCTTC. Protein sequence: CASSFTGGNEQFF.

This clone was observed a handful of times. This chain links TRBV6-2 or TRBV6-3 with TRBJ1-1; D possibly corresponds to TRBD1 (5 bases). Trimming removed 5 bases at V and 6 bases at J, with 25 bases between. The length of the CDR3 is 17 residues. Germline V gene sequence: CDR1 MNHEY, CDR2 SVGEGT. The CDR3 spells CASSPIISGGRIAEAFF. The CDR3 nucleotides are TGTGCCAGCAGTCCAATCATTTCGGGGGGTAGAATCGCTGAAGCTTTCTTT.

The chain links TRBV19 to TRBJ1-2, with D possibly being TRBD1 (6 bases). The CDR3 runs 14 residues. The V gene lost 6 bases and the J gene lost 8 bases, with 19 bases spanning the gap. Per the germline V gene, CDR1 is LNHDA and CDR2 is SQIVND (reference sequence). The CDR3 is CASRSLDRIEGYTF. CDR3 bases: TGTGCCAGTAGAAGTCTGGACAGAATAGAAGGCTACACCTTC.

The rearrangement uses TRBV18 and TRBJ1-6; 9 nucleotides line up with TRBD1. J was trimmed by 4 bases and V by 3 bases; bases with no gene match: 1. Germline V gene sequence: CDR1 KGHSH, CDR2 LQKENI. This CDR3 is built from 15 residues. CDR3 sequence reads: CASSPGQGYNSPLHF. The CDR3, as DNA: TGTGCCAGCTCACCGGGACAGGGATATAATTCACCCCTCCACTTT.

The CDR3 DNA sequence: TGTGCCAGCAGAGGGGACAGCGCTAATCAGCCCCAGCATTTT. This sequence encodes CASRGDSANQPQHF. This chain uses TRBV6-5 with TRBJ1-5; 7 positions agree with TRBD1. Germline lookup yields CDR1 MNHEY and CDR2 SVGAGI. Trimming at V came to 6 bases and at J to 4 bases, leaving 6 bases not matched to a gene. This CDR3 region has 14 residues.

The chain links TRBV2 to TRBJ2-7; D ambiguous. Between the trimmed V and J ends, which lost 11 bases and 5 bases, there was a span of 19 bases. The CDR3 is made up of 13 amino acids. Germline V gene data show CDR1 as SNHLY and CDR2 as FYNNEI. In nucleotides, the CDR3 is TGTGCCTCCAGGCTAACATTTCCACACGAGCAGTACTTC. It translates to CASRLTFPHEQYF.

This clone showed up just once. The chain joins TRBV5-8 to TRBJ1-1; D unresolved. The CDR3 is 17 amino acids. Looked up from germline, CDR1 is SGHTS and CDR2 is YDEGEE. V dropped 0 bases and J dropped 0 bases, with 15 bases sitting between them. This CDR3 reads CASSLDLTALMNTEAFF. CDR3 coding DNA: TGTGCCAGCAGCTTGGACTTAACAGCTCTCATGAACACTGAAGCTTTCTTT.

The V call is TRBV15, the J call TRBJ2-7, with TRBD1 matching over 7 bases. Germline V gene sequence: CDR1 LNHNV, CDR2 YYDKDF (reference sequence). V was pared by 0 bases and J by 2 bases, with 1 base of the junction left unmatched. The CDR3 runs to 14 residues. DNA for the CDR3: TGTGCCACCAGCAGAGAGCAGGGGGCCTACGAGCAGTACTTC. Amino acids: CATSREQGAYEQYF.

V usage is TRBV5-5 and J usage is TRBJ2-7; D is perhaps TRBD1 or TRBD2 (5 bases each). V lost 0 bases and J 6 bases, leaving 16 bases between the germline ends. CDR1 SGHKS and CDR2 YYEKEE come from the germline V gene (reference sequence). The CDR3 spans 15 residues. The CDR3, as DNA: TGTGCCAGCAGCTTGGCCGCAGAGGGGATCGGCGAGCAGTACTTC. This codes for CASSLAAEGIGEQYF.

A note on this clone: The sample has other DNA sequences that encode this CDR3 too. Written as DNA, the CDR3 is TGTGCCAGCTCCGGGACAGCCTACGAGCAGTACTTC. It encodes CASSGTAYEQYF. The chain carries TRBV6-6 and TRBJ2-7; 7 bases are a match to TRBD1. The CDR3 covers 12 residues. J lost 2 bases, V lost 8 bases, and 3 bases had no gene match. Germline values: CDR1 MNHNY, CDR2 SVGAGI (reference sequence).

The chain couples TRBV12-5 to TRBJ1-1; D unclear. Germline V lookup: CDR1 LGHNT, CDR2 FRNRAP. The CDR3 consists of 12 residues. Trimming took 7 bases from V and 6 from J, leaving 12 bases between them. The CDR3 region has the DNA TGTGCTAGTGCCCTTGAAAACGCTGAAGCTTTCTTT. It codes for CASALENAEAFF.

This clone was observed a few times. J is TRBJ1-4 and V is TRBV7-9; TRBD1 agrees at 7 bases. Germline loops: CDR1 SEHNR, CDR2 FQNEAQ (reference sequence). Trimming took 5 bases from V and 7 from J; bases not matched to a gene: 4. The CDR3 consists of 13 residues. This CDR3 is CASSRGQVEKLFF. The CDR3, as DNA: TGTGCCAGCAGCAGGGGGCAGGTTGAAAAACTGTTTTTT.